The entry below describes one T cell receptor beta chain. Its target is unknown. Germline assignment: CDR1 MGHDK and CDR2 SYGVNS. The CDR3 runs 15 residues. With 1 base clipped from V and 5 bases from J, the junction kept 6 bases outside the gene matches. The table came from immunoSEQ multiplex PCR; TCRdb's copy has only in-frame clones and leaves some out. Altogether around 100,000 clones are present, 90% to 95% being singletons, with the ten largest covering 2.2%. The sample belongs to a study of T cell responses to AZD1222 COVID-19 vaccine. General study points: Seropositive at baseline were only 5 or 6 AZD1222 recipients.

This receptor was obtained from an adult in good health. The genes are TRBV25-1 and TRBJ1-1; 8 positions agree with TRBD1. The sequencing here drew on peripheral blood, taken on day 0 of AZD1222 vaccination. The CDR3 DNA sequence: TGTGCCAGCAGTGAATGGGGCAGGGGGCGGACTGAAGCTTTCTTT. Amino acid sequence: CASSEWGRGRTEAFF.